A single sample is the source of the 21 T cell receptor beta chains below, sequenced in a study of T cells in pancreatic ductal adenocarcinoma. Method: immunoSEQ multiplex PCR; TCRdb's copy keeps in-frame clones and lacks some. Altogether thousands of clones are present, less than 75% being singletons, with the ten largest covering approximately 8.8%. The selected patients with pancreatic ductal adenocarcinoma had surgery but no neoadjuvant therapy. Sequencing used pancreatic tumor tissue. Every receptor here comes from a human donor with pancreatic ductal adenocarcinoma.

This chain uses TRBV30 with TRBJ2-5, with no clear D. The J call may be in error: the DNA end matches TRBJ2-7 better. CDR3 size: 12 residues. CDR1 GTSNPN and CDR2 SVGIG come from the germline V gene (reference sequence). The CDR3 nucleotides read TGTGCCTGGAGTTACCAACCCTACGAGCAGTACTTC. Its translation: CAWSYQPYEQYF.

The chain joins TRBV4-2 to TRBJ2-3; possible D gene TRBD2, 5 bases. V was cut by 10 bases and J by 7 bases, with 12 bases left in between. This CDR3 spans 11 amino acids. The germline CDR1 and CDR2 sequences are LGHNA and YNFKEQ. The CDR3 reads CATYGENTQYF. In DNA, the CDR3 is TGTGCCACCTACGGGGAGAATACGCAGTATTTT.

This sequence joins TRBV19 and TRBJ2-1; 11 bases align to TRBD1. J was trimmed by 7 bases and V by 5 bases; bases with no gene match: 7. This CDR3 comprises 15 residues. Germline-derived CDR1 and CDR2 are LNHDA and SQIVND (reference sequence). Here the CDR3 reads CASSVRDRGGNEQFF. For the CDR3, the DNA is TGTGCCAGTAGTGTCCGGGACAGGGGGGGAAATGAGCAGTTCTTC.

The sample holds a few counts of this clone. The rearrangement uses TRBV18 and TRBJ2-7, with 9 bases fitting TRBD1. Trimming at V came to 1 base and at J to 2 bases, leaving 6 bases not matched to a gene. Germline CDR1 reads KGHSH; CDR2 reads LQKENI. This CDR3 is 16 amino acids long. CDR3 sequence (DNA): TGTGCCAGCTCACCACTTAGGACAGGGGCGACCTACGAGCAGTACTTC. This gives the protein CASSPLRTGATYEQYF. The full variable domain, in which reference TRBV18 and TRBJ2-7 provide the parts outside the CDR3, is NAGVMQNPRHLVRRRGQEARLRCSPMKGHSHVYWYRQLPEEGLKFMVYLQKENIIDESGMPKERFSAEFPKEGPSILRIQQVVRGDSAAYFCASSPLRTGATYEQYFGPGTRLTVT.

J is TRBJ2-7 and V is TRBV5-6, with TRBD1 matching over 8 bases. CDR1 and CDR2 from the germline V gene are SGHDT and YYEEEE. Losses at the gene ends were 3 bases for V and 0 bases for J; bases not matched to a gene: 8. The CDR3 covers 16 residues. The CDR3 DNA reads TGTGCCAGCAGCTGGCCGGGACAGGAAAGCTCCTACGAGCAGTACTTC. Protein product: CASSWPGQESSYEQYF.

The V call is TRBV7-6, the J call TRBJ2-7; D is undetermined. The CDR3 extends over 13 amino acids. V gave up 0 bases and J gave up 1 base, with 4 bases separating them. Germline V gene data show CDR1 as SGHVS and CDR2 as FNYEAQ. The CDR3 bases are TGTGCCAGCAGCTTAGCACTGTCCTACGAGCAGTACTTC. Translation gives CASSLALSYEQYF.

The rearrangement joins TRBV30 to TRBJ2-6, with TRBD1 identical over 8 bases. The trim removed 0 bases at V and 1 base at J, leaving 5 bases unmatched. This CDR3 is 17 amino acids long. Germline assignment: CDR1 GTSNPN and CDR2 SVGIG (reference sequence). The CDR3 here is CAWSVNRGRSGANVLTF. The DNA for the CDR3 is TGTGCCTGGAGTGTAAACAGGGGGAGGTCTGGGGCCAACGTCCTGACTTTC.

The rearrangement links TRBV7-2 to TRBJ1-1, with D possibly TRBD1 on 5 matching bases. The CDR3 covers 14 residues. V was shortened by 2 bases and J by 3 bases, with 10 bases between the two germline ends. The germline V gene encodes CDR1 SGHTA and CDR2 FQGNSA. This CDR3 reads CASSLQGGDTEAFF. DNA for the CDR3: TGTGCCAGCAGCTTACAGGGAGGGGACACTGAAGCTTTCTTT.

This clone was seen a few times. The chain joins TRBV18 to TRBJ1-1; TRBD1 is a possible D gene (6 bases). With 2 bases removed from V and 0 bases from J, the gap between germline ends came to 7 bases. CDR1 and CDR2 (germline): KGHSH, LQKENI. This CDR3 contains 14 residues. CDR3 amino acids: CASSPSGVNTEAFF. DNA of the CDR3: TGTGCCAGCTCACCATCAGGGGTGAACACTGAAGCTTTCTTT.

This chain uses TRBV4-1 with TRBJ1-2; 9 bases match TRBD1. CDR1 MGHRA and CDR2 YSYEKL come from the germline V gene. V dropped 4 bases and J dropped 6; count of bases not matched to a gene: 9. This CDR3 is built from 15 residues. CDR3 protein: CASSPARTGVDGYTF. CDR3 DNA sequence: TGCGCCAGCAGCCCAGCGAGGACAGGGGTTGATGGCTACACCTTC.

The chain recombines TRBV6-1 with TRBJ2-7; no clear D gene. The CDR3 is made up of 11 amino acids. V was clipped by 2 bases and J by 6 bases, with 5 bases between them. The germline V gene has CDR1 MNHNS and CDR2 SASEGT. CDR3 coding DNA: TGTGCCAGCAGTGAATTCAGCGAGCAGTACTTC. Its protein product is CASSEFSEQYF.

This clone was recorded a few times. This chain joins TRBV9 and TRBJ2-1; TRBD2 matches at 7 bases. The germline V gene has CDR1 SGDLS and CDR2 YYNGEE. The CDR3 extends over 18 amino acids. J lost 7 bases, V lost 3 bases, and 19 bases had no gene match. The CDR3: CASSDALFVGGGFNEQFF. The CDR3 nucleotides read TGTGCCAGCAGCGACGCCCTGTTTGTGGGCGGGGGTTTTAATGAGCAGTTCTTC.

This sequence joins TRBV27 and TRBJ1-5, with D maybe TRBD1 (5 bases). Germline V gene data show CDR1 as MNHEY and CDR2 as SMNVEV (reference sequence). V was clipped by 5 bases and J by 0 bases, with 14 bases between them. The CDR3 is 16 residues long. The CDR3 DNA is TGTGCCAGCAGTGCCCGACAGAGGAATAGCAATCAGCCCCAGCATTTT. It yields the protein CASSARQRNSNQPQHF.

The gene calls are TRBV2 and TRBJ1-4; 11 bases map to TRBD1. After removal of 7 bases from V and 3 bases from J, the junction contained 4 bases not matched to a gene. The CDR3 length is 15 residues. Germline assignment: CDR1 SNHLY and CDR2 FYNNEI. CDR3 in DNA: TGTGCCAGCAACGGACAGGGGGCCGCTAATGAAAAACTGTTTTTT. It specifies CASNGQGAANEKLFF.

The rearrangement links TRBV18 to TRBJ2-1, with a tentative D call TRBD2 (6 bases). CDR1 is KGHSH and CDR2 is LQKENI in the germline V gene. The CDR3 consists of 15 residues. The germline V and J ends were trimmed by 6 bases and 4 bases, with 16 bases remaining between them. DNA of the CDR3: TGTGCCAGCTCCCCCCCCGGGAGTCGGTACAATGAGCAGTTCTTC. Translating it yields CASSPPGSRYNEQFF. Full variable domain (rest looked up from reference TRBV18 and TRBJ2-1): NAGVMQNPRHLVRRRGQEARLRCSPMKGHSHVYWYRQLPEEGLKFMVYLQKENIIDESGMPKERFSAEFPKEGPSILRIQQVVRGDSAAYFCASSPPGSRYNEQFFGPGTRLTVL.

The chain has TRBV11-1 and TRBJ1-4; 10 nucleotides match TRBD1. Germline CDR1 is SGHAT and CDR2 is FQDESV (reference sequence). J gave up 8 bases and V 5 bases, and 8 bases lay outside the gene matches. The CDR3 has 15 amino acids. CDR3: CASSGTGTGVEKLFF. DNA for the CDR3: TGTGCCAGCAGCGGTACCGGGACAGGGGTCGAAAAACTGTTTTTT.

CDR3 in amino acids: CASSPLRQGGETQYF. In DNA form, the CDR3 reads TGTGCCAGCTCACCACTCCGACAGGGGGGAGAGACCCAGTACTTC. This chain joins TRBV18 and TRBJ2-5; 9 positions agree with TRBD1. The V segment lost 1 base and the J segment 4 bases; nucleotides outside the gene matches: 4. Germline V gene sequence: CDR1 KGHSH, CDR2 LQKENI. This CDR3 contains 15 residues. Based on the CDR3 plus reference TRBV18 and TRBJ2-5, the full variable domain is NAGVMQNPRHLVRRRGQEARLRCSPMKGHSHVYWYRQLPEEGLKFMVYLQKENIIDESGMPKERFSAEFPKEGPSILRIQQVVRGDSAAYFCASSPLRQGGETQYFGPGTRLLVL.

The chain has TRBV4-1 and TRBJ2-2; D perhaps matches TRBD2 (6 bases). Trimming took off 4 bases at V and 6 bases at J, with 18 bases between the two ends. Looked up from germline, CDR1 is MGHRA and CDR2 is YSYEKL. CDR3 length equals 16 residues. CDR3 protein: CASSPSSDAIAGELFF. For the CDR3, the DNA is TGCGCCAGCAGCCCTTCTAGCGACGCTATCGCCGGGGAGCTGTTTTTT.

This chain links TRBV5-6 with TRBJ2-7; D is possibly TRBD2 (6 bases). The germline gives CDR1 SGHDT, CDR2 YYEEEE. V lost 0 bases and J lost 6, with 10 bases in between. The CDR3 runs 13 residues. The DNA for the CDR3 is TGTGCCAGCAGCTTGGACAGGCGGGGCGAGCAGTACTTC. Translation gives CASSLDRRGEQYF.

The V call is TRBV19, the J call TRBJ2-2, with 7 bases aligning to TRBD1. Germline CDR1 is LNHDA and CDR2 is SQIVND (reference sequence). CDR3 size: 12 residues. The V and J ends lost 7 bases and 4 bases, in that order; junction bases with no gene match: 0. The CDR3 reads CASTGGTGELFF. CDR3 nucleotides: TGTGCCAGTACAGGGGGCACCGGGGAGCTGTTTTTT.

CDR3 amino acids: CASSINRDIPNTEAFF. CDR3 nucleotide sequence: TGTGCCAGTAGTATCAACCGGGACATACCGAACACTGAAGCTTTCTTT. V is TRBV19 and J is TRBJ1-1; maybe TRBD1 (6 bases). The germline V and J ends were trimmed by 3 bases and 1 base, with 15 bases remaining between them. Germline assignment: CDR1 LNHDA and CDR2 SQIVND (reference sequence). This CDR3 region has 16 residues.